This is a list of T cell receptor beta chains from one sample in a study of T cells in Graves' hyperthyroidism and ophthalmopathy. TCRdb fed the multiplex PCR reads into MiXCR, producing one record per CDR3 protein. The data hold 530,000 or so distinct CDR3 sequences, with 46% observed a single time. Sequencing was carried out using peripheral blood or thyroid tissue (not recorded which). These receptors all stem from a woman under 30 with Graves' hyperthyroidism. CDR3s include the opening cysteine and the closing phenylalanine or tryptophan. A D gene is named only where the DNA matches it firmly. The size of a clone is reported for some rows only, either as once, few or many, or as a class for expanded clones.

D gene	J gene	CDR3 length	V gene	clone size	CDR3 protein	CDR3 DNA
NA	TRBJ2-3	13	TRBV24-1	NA	CATSGAREDTQYF	TGTGCCACCAGTGGCGCCCGAGAAGATACGCAGTATTTT
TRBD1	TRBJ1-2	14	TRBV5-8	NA	CASSSGTDDYGYTF	TGTGCCAGCAGCTCCGGGACAGACGACTATGGCTACACCTTC
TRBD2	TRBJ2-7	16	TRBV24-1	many	CATSDSGTSGTYEQYF	TGTGCCACCAGTGATTCCGGGACTAGCGGCACCTACGAGCAGTACTTC
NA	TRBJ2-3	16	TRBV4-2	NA	CASSQGSTFQADTQYF	TGTGCCAGCAGCCAAGGTTCCACTTTCCAAGCAGATACGCAGTATTTT
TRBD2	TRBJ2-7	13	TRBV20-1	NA	CSVGTSGGYEQYF	TGCAGTGTCGGGACTAGCGGGGGATACGAGCAGTACTTC
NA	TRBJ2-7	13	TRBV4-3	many	CASSQPGSYEQYF	TGCGCCAGCAGCCAACCAGGGTCCTACGAGCAGTACTTC
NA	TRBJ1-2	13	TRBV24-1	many	CATSQRTNYGYTF	TGTGCCACCAGTCAAAGGACAAACTATGGCTACACCTTC
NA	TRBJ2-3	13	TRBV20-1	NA	CSASERAQDTQYF	TGCAGTGCTAGCGAGAGGGCCCAAGATACGCAGTATTTT
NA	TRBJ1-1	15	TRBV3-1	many	CASSQSRVLSTEAFF	TGTGCCAGCAGCCAATCCAGGGTCTTGAGCACTGAAGCTTTCTTT
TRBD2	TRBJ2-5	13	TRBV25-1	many	CASTLAGVETQYF	TGTGCCAGCACCCTAGCGGGAGTCGAGACCCAGTACTTC
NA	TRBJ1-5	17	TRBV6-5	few	CASSSPAVEISNQPQHF	TGTGCCAGCAGTTCCCCCGCCGTTGAGATTAGCAATCAGCCCCAGCATTTT
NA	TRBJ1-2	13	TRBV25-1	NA	CASQESLFYGYTF	TGTGCCAGCCAAGAGTCCCTTTTTTATGGCTACACCTTC
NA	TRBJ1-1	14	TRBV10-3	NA	CAITASRLNTEAFF	TGTGCCATCACTGCCTCACGGCTCAACACTGAAGCTTTCTTC
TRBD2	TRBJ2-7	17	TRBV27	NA	CASSLSAWGGPSHEQYF	TGTGCCAGCAGTTTATCGGCCTGGGGGGGTCCCTCCCACGAGCAGTACTTC
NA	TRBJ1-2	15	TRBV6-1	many	CASSEYIGLNYGYTF	TGTGCCAGCAGTGAATATATCGGGTTGAACTATGGCTACACCTTC
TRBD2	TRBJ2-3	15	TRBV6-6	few	CASSYLAGSTDTQYF	TGTGCCAGCAGTTACCTAGCGGGGTCCACAGATACGCAGTATTTT
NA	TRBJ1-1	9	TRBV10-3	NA	CATQEGGVF	TGTGCCACTCAGGAGGGGGGCGTCTTT
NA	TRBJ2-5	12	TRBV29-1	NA	CSYPERWETQYF	TGCAGTTATCCTGAGAGGTGGGAGACCCAGTACTTC
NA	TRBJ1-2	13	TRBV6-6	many	CASTHGGADGYTF	TGTGCCAGCACCCACGGGGGGGCGGATGGCTACACCTTC
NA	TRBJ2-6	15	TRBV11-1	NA	CASSSIGAGANVLTF	TGTGCCAGCAGCTCAATCGGGGCAGGGGCCAACGTCCTGACTTTC
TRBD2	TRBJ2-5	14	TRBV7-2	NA	CASSPGLAGGTQYF	TGTGCCAGCAGTCCCGGACTAGCGGGAGGGACCCAGTACTTC
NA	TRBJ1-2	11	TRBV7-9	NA	CASSSGFGNTF	TGTGCCAGCAGCTCGGGATTTGGAAACACCTTC
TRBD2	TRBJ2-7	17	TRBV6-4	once	CASSDETSGRFGYEQYF	TGTGCCAGCAGTGACGAAACTAGCGGGAGATTCGGCTACGAGCAGTACTTC
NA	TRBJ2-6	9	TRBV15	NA	CATSSVLTF	TGTGCCACCAGCAGCGTCCTGACTTTC
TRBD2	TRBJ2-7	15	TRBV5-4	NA	CASSLGLAGNFEQYF	TGTGCCAGCAGCTTGGGTCTAGCGGGAAACTTCGAGCAGTACTTC
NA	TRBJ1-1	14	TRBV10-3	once	CAMGDEGRGTEAFF	TGTGCCATGGGGGACGAGGGAAGGGGCACTGAAGCTTTCTTT
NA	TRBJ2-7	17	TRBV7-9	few	CASSQVQRLYPSYEQYF	TGTGCCAGCAGCCAAGTACAAAGACTATATCCCTCCTACGAGCAGTACTTC
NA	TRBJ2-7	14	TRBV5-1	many	CASSLEGNYYEQYF	TGCGCCAGCAGCTTGGAAGGGAACTACTACGAGCAGTACTTC
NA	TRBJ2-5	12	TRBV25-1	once	CASRVGQETQYF	TGTGCATCGCGGGTGGGGCAAGAGACCCAGTACTTC
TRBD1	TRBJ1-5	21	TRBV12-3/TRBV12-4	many	CASSPTHRGQVRMEQYQPQHF	TGTGCCAGCAGCCCGACCCACAGGGGGCAGGTGCGGATGGAGCAATATCAGCCCCAGCATTTT
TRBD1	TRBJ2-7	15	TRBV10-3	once	CAISDHLTGHYEQYF	TGTGCCATCAGTGACCACCTGACAGGGCACTACGAGCAGTACTTC
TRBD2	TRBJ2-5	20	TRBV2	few	CASSPPVRTSGRPYQETQYF	TGTGCCAGCTCACCACCGGTGCGGACTAGCGGGAGGCCTTACCAAGAGACCCAGTACTTC
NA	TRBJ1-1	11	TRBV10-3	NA	CAVSESARAFF	TGTGCCGTCAGTGAGTCGGCAAGGGCTTTCTTT
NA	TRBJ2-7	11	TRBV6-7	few	CAGGAFVEQYF	TGTGCCGGAGGAGCCTTTGTCGAGCAGTACTTC
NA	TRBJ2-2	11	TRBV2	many	CANYLQGELFF	TGTGCCAACTACCTACAGGGGGAGCTGTTTTTT